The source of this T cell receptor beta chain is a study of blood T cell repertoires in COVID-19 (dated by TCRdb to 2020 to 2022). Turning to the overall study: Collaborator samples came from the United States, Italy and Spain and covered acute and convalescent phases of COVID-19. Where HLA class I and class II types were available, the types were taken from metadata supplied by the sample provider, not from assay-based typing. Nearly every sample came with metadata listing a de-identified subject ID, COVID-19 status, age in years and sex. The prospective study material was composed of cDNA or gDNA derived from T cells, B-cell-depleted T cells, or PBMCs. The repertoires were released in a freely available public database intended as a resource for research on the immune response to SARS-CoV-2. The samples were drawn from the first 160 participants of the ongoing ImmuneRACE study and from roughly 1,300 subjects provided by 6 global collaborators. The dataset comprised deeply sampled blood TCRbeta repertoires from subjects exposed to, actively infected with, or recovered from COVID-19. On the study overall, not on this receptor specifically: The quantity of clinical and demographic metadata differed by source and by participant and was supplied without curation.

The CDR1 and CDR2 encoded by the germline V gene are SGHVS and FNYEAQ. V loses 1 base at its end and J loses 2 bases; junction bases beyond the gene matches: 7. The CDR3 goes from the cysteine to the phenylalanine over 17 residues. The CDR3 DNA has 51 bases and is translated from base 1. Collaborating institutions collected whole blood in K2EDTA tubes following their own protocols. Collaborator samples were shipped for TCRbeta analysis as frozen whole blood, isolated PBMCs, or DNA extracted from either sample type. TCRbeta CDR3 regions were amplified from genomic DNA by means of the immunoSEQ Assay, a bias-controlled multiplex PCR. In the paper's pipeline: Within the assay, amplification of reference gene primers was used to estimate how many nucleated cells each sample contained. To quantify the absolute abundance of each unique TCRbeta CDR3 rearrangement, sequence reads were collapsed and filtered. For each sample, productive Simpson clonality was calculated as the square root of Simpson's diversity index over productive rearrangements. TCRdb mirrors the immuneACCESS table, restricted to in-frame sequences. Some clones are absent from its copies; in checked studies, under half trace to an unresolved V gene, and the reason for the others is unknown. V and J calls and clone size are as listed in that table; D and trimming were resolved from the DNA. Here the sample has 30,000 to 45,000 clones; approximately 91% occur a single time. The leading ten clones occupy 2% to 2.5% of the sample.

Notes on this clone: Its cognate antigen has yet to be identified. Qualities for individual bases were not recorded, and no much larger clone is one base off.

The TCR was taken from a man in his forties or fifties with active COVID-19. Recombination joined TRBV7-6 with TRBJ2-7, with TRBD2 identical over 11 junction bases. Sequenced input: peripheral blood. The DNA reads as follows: TGTGCCAGCAGCTTAGGGGGACTAGCGGAGGGGACCTACGAGCAGTACTTC. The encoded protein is CASSLGGLAEGTYEQYF.